These 30 T cell receptor beta chains were sequenced from one sample in a study of B cell selection in AIRE deficiency. The protocol was immunoSEQ multiplex PCR, while the TCRdb copy is restricted to in-frame clones and leaves out a portion. The sample holds around 26,000 clones; around 93% are singletons and the top ten take about 1.1%. The regulatory T cell sort gate was CD4+CD25hiCD127low/negative. The sample consisted of CD4+CD25+ Tregs sorted from PBMCs. Source of these receptors: a human donor in good health.

V is TRBV7-9 and J is TRBJ2-3; D is unresolved. The V end was cut by 0 bases, the J end by 7 bases, with 5 bases between. In germline, CDR1 is SEHNR, CDR2 FQNEAQ (reference sequence). The CDR3 length is 12 residues. DNA of the CDR3: TGTGCCAGCAGCTTAGCGCCTAATACGCAGTATTTT. This sequence encodes CASSLAPNTQYF.

CDR3 sequence reads: CASSLRGGSLTEAFF. The CDR3 DNA sequence: TGTGCCAGCAGCTTGCGTGGGGGGTCTTTAACTGAAGCTTTCTTT. The chain has TRBV7-3 and TRBJ1-1, with a weak D call TRBD1 (5 bases). Trimming removed 3 bases at V and 5 bases at J, with 16 bases between. CDR3 length: 15 residues. In germline, CDR1 is SGHTA, CDR2 FQGTGA.

V and J are TRBV7-2 and TRBJ2-2; no clear D. CDR1 and CDR2 (germline): SGHTA, FQGNSA. The CDR3 runs 14 residues. Trimming cost V 2 bases and J 1 base, with 5 bases left between them. The CDR3 reads CASSLNWNTGELFF. The CDR3 DNA reads as TGTGCCAGCAGCTTAAACTGGAACACCGGGGAGCTGTTTTTT.

The chain is built from TRBV13 and TRBJ2-4; TRBD1 aligns across 9 bases. CDR1 and CDR2 (germline): PRHDT, FYEKMQ (reference sequence). J was trimmed by 3 bases and V by 1 base; bases with no gene match: 4. The CDR3 loop spans 16 amino acids. The CDR3, as DNA: TGTGCCAGCAGCTTAGTGGGACAGGGCTACAAAAACATTCAGTACTTC. As protein: CASSLVGQGYKNIQYF.

The chain joins TRBV11-2 to TRBJ2-3; 8 bases fit TRBD2. The CDR3 loop spans 14 amino acids. Germline V gene lookup returns CDR1 SGHAT and CDR2 FQNNGV. The J segment lost 5 bases and the V segment lost 7 bases, leaving 8 bases of the junction unmatched. The CDR3 spells CASNFGGAGDTQYF. Here the CDR3 DNA reads TGTGCCAGCAACTTCGGGGGGGCCGGAGATACGCAGTATTTT.

The chain employs TRBV7-3 and TRBJ1-1; D gene uncertain. Germline V gene data show CDR1 as SGHTA and CDR2 as FQGTGA. Trimming took 0 bases from V and 1 from J, leaving 9 bases between them. This CDR3 is built from 15 residues. The chain's CDR3 is CASSLTAGSNTEAFF. DNA of the CDR3: TGTGCCAGCAGCTTAACGGCCGGATCGAACACTGAAGCTTTCTTT.

The gene calls are TRBV6-1 and TRBJ2-3, with TRBD2 as a possible D gene (5 bases). The V and J ends lost 8 bases and 3 bases respectively, with 18 bases between them. This CDR3 has 15 residues. Germline V gene sequence: CDR1 MNHNS, CDR2 SASEGT. CDR3 in DNA: TGTGCCAGCGATAGAGTTCTCGGCGGGACAGATACGCAGTATTTT. This sequence encodes CASDRVLGGTDTQYF.

The V gene is TRBV5-1, the J gene TRBJ2-2; 7 bases fit TRBD2. V lost 0 bases, J lost 5 bases, and 1 base stayed unmatched. This CDR3 is 14 amino acids long. Germline CDR1 reads SGHRS; CDR2 reads YFSETQ. CDR3 protein: CASSLAGRTGELFF. CDR3 DNA sequence: TGCGCCAGCAGCTTGGCCGGGAGGACCGGGGAGCTGTTTTTT.

V and J are TRBV6-5 and TRBJ2-3; D is ambiguous. Germline V gene data show CDR1 as MNHEY and CDR2 as SVGAGI. Trimming removed 6 bases at V and 2 bases at J, with 12 bases between. The CDR3 totals 14 residues. The CDR3 nucleotides read TGTGCCAGCAGCACACAAAGGGACACAGATACGCAGTATTTT. This encodes CASSTQRDTDTQYF.

V usage is TRBV7-9 and J usage is TRBJ1-1, with TRBD1 as a possible D gene (6 bases). From germline, CDR1 is SEHNR and CDR2 FQNEAQ (reference sequence). The CDR3 spans 15 residues. Trimming cost V 4 bases and J 1 base, with 13 bases left between them. CDR3 loop: CASSSLQGGNTEAFF. CDR3 nucleotide sequence: TGTGCCAGCAGCTCTCTACAGGGTGGGAACACTGAAGCTTTCTTT.

The chain combines TRBV2 with TRBJ2-1; D possibly matches TRBD1 or TRBD2 (5 bases each). Per germline, CDR1 SNHLY and CDR2 FYNNEI. The V end was cut by 0 bases, the J end by 8 bases, with 5 bases between. CDR3 length equals 12 residues. The CDR3 is CASSEAGDEQFF. In DNA, the CDR3 is TGTGCCAGCAGTGAAGCGGGGGATGAGCAGTTCTTC. Full variable domain (missing parts from reference TRBV2 and TRBJ2-1): EPEVTQTPSHQVTQMGQEVILRCVPISNHLYFYWYRQILGQKVEFLVSFYNNEISEKSEIFDDQFSVERPDGSNFTLKIRSTKLEDSAMYFCASSEAGDEQFFGPGTRLTVL.

This clone was seen only once. The chain combines TRBV6-6 with TRBJ2-1, with unresolved D. CDR3 length equals 13 residues. Looked up from germline, CDR1 is MNHNY and CDR2 is SVGAGI (reference sequence). Trimming left V 7 bases short and J 2 bases short, with 9 bases between. Here the CDR3 reads CASKSAAYNEQFF. The CDR3 bases are TGTGCCAGCAAAAGTGCCGCCTACAATGAGCAGTTCTTC.

V and J are TRBV6-5 and TRBJ2-5; no definite D call. Trimming pared 2 bases from V and 5 bases from J, leaving 3 bases between. Looked up from germline, CDR1 is MNHEY and CDR2 is SVGAGI. CDR3 size: 11 residues. The CDR3 is CASSYKETQYF. CDR3 bases: TGTGCCAGCAGTTACAAGGAGACCCAGTACTTC.

CDR3 nucleotide sequence: TGTGCCGCTAGACCAGGGGGCGGGGACACCGGGGAGCTGTTTTTT. This translates into CAARPGGGDTGELFF. This chain links TRBV10-3 with TRBJ2-2; 8 bases match TRBD1. Unmatched junction bases numbered 11, after V lost 11 bases and J lost 3 bases. The CDR3 consists of 15 residues. Germline values: CDR1 ENHRY, CDR2 SYGVKD.

V and J are TRBV4-2 and TRBJ1-1, with 9 bases fitting TRBD1. The trim removed 4 bases at V and 2 bases at J, leaving 2 bases unmatched. This CDR3 spans 14 amino acids. Germline V gene data show CDR1 as LGHNA and CDR2 as YNFKEQ. CDR3 nucleotide sequence: TGTGCCAGCAGCCTGACAGGGGGTAACACTGAAGCTTTCTTT. It encodes CASSLTGGNTEAFF.

V and J are TRBV19 and TRBJ1-2, with D perhaps matching TRBD1 (5 bases). CDR1 LNHDA and CDR2 SQIVND come from the germline V gene (reference sequence). The CDR3 runs to 12 residues. V lost 5 bases and J lost 8, with 12 bases in between. The CDR3 bases are TGTGCCAGTAGTGCACAGGATCTGGGCTACACCTTC. Translation gives CASSAQDLGYTF.

The chain employs TRBV7-3 and TRBJ2-3; TRBD1 aligns across 7 bases. V dropped 5 bases and J dropped 5; count of bases not matched to a gene: 13. Germline V CDR1 and CDR2: SGHTA, FQGTGA. The CDR3 consists of 16 residues. CDR3 nucleotide sequence: TGTGCCAGCAGCCCAATCGGCAGGGGGAAGGGAGATACGCAGTATTTT. The encoded protein is CASSPIGRGKGDTQYF.

This sequence joins TRBV27 and TRBJ2-7; a weak D match, TRBD1 (5 bases). V lost 5 bases, J lost 5 bases, and 22 bases lay in between. Per germline, CDR1 MNHEY and CDR2 SMNVEV (reference sequence). CDR3 length: 16 residues. The CDR3 sequence: CASSNPRKQVIHEQYF. CDR3 nucleotide sequence: TGTGCCAGCAGTAACCCGCGAAAACAGGTTATCCACGAGCAGTACTTC.

The rearrangement joins TRBV29-1 to TRBJ2-1, with D possibly matching TRBD1 (5 bases). The length of the CDR3 is 14 residues. CDR1 is SQVTM, CDR2 ANQGSEA, per germline. Trimming cost V 4 bases and J 8 bases, with 18 bases left between them. The CDR3 spells CSVVDRLTRDEQFF. The CDR3 DNA sequence: TGCAGCGTTGTGGATCGCCTAACCAGGGATGAGCAGTTCTTC.

The gene calls are TRBV27 and TRBJ1-5, with D uncertain. V lost 2 bases to trimming and J lost 0 bases, with 5 bases between them. The CDR3 runs to 14 residues. In germline, CDR1 is MNHEY, CDR2 SMNVEV (reference sequence). CDR3 nucleotide sequence: TGTGCCAGCAGTTTAGGTGATAGCAATCAGCCCCAGCATTTT. It translates to CASSLGDSNQPQHF.

The CDR3 loop reads CASSRTGGGVQPQHF. The CDR3 nucleotides are TGTGCCAGCAGCCGTACAGGGGGGGGTGTTCAGCCCCAGCATTTT. V gene TRBV5-6 combines with J gene TRBJ1-5; TRBD1 agrees at 8 bases. The CDR3 is 15 amino acids. The trim removed 4 bases at V and 6 bases at J, leaving 9 bases unmatched. Germline CDR1 SGHDT, CDR2 YYEEEE.

This rearrangement joins TRBV10-2 to TRBJ1-1, with 10 bases that match TRBD1. Losses at the gene ends were 7 bases for V and 5 bases for J; bases not matched to a gene: 10. Germline values: CDR1 WSHSY, CDR2 SAAADI. This CDR3 has 15 residues. CDR3 in DNA: TGCGCCAGCAATAAGTTCGGGGGACAGGGGACTGAAGCTTTCTTT. This codes for CASNKFGGQGTEAFF.

V and J are TRBV29-1 and TRBJ2-3; unclear D gene. The germline V and J ends were trimmed by 7 bases and 2 bases, with 7 bases remaining between them. The CDR3 has 11 amino acids. Germline V gives CDR1 SQVTM, CDR2 ANQGSEA. CDR3 in DNA: TGCAGCGCTTGGGCCACAGATACGCAGTATTTT. It encodes CSAWATDTQYF.

The chain joins TRBV9 to TRBJ2-2; 9 positions agree with TRBD1. The CDR3 has 16 residues. Germline CDR1 SGDLS, CDR2 YYNGEE. J was trimmed by 7 bases and V by 4 bases; bases with no gene match: 11. This chain's CDR3 is CASSFHSQGASGELFF. The DNA for the CDR3 is TGTGCCAGCAGCTTTCACTCACAGGGGGCGAGCGGGGAGCTGTTTTTT.

The CDR3 bases are TGTGCCAGCAGCGATCCAGGGATTGGCTATGGCTACACCTTC. Translating it yields CASSDPGIGYGYTF. The rearrangement uses TRBV5-5 and TRBJ1-2; TRBD1 might be the D (5 bases). The V and J ends lost 4 bases and 4 bases respectively, with 14 bases between them. Germline V lookup: CDR1 SGHKS, CDR2 YYEKEE (reference sequence). The CDR3 is made up of 14 amino acids.

The V gene is TRBV10-2, the J gene TRBJ2-2, with 8 bases aligning to TRBD2. This CDR3 comprises 16 residues. V dropped 3 bases and J dropped 7; count of bases not matched to a gene: 10. CDR1 is WSHSY, CDR2 SAAADI, per germline. CDR3 sequence: CASSDWRAGAHGELFF. In DNA, the CDR3 is TGCGCCAGCAGTGATTGGAGAGCGGGGGCCCACGGGGAGCTGTTTTTT.

The chain joins TRBV18 to TRBJ2-5; D not certain. Trimming removed 1 base at V and 5 bases at J, with 8 bases between. CDR3 length: 13 residues. Germline values: CDR1 KGHSH, CDR2 LQKENI. The DNA for the CDR3 is TGTGCCAGCTCACCACGTCCCGAGGAGACCCAGTACTTC. The encoded protein is CASSPRPEETQYF.

This chain joins TRBV6-1 and TRBJ1-4, with D maybe TRBD1 (6 bases). CDR1 and CDR2 (germline): MNHNS, SASEGT. The V and J ends lost 3 bases and 1 base respectively, with 9 bases between them. This CDR3 has 15 residues. The CDR3: CASSDWTVTNEKLFF. The CDR3 DNA is TGTGCCAGCAGTGATTGGACAGTAACTAATGAAAAACTGTTTTTT.

In its sample, this clone was seen once. CDR3 protein: CASRQGAISNQPQHF. The CDR3 DNA follows: TGTGCCAGCAGGCAGGGGGCGATTAGCAATCAGCCCCAGCATTTT. This rearrangement joins TRBV27 to TRBJ1-5; 8 positions match TRBD1. Germline CDR1 and CDR2: MNHEY and SMNVEV (reference sequence). V lost 6 bases, J lost 0 bases, and 4 bases stayed unmatched. This CDR3 region has 15 residues.

This sequence joins TRBV18 and TRBJ1-4; D may be TRBD1 (5 bases). Per the germline V gene, CDR1 is KGHSH and CDR2 is LQKENI. The CDR3 length is 17 residues. Trimming shortened V by 0 bases and J by 0 bases, and 11 bases separated the two germline ends. CDR3 region: CASSPPSQGATNEKLFF. The CDR3 DNA reads as TGTGCCAGCTCACCACCGTCGCAGGGCGCAACTAATGAAAAACTGTTTTTT.